The rows below give T cell receptor beta chains drawn from one sample of a study of vaccination effects on CD4 cells after COVID-19. For these receptors, no antigen is known. TCRdb keeps only in-frame clones here, not all; method: immunoSEQ multiplex PCR. Of tens of thousands of clones listed, 65% to 85% are singletons. This specimen was CD4+ T cells from PBMCs cultured with HCoV-OC43 spike peptides, taken before COVID-19 vaccination. The receptors here all came from a human donor who received a COVID-19 vaccine. The conserved cysteine and the conserved F or W are not part of the CDR3 here. The order of the fields is V gene, CDR3 protein.

>TRBV7-2
ASSSRTGAGNTIY
>TRBV6-1
ASSDRGRASGANVLT
>TRBV18
ASSPGAGSGGNTIY
>TRBV2
ARQGGGDTQY
>TRBV4-1
ASSQVQGSGNTIY
>TRBV13
ASSLSGTGTNEKLF
>TRBV25-1
ASSELGQGAISPLH
>TRBV9
ASSVGGRVGGETQY
>TRBV5-1
ASSLEGQPQH
>TRBV6-5
ASTPLGGPYNEQF
>TRBV4-1
ASSRGFTIAEAF
>TRBV14
ASSQDSSLAGEETQY
>TRBV23-1
ASSPGFSQENLAKNIQY
>TRBV18
ASSPPGSNQPQH
>TRBV28
ASSPLSYREIGNTIY
>TRBV30
AWSGTGNSPLH
>TRBV7-9
ASSFSTPQIYNEQF
>TRBV2
ASRDSWSEKLF
>TRBV28
ASGGFQGANYNEQF
>TRBV2
ASSLQGSPWTQY
>TRBV12-3/TRBV12-4
ASTLGQAGYT
>TRBV5-8
ASSLGQKINQPQH
>TRBV4-1
ASSQGTAATNEKLF